This record looks at one T cell receptor (beta chain) sequence and its context. At least ten counts were recorded for this clonotype. Its antigen is unknown. Base qualities are missing; no much larger clone stands one base away. This sample is drawn from a study of patients and donors after allogeneic stem cell transplantation (TCRdb year 2020). Libraries came from RT-PCR. Instrument used: NextSeq 550. TCRdb trimmed public reads at Q25 via fastp, called clones via MiXCR and kept in-frame beta chains. Rows are unified per CDR3 protein, each entry keeping the most common DNA and genes. Here the sample has 100,000 to 120,000 distinct CDR3 sequences; approximately 35% occur a single time. Roughly 27% of the sample is taken by the ten largest. Inclusive of the bounding cysteine and phenylalanine, the CDR3 is 15 residues long. Only CDR3 DNA is held: 45 bases, read in frame from base 1. The germline V gene encodes CDR1 SQVTM and CDR2 ANQGSEA. At the junction V is shortened by 7 bases and J by 0 bases; bases outside the gene matches: 10.

The sample consisted of blood, either unsorted or a sorted T cell fraction (not recorded which). The source is a human donor who was either an allogeneic HSCT recipient or a stem cell or donor lymphocyte infusion donor (not recorded which). It is not recorded whose cells these are; they may come from a transplant donor. The sequence is built from TRBV29-1 and TRBJ1-1; TRBD1 fits 8 bases in the junction. The DNA reads TGCAGCGCTACCACAGGGGGACTCATGAACACTGAAGCTTTCTTT. This yields the protein CSATTGGLMNTEAFF.